Listed below are T cell receptor beta chains from one sample, sequenced in a study of cytomegalovirus exposure and HLA in healthy donors. Libraries were prepared by immunoSEQ multiplex PCR; TCRdb keeps only in-frame clonotypes and omits some of them. The sample lists 65,000 to 90,000 clones, around 79% occurring once. The source material was PBMCs. The source is a man between 25 and 39 years old in good health and CMV-seronegative. Each CDR3 is given with its conserved first and last residue. The order of the fields is J gene, clone size, V gene, D gene, CDR3 DNA, CDR3 protein. A D gene is named only where the DNA matches it firmly. For some rows the clone size is stated as once, few or many, or as a class when expanded; others skip it.

>TRBJ1-6|.|TRBV19|.
TGTGCCAGTAGTTGGGGGCATTCACCCCTCCACTTT
CASSWGHSPLHF
>TRBJ2-7|.|TRBV19|.
TGTGCCAGTAGTATCACACCGGGACTGGTCTACGAGCAGTACTTC
CASSITPGLVYEQYF
>TRBJ2-5|.|TRBV4-3|.
TGCGCCAGCAGCCAAGCAGGGCGCTTGGAGACCCAGTACTTC
CASSQAGRLETQYF
>TRBJ1-5|.|TRBV7-6|.
TGTGCCAGCAGCTTGGGGGCTAATAGCAATCAGCCCCAGCATTTT
CASSLGANSNQPQHF
>TRBJ2-3|once|TRBV15|.
TGTGCCACCAGCACCAGGACAGAATTTTCTAGCACAGATACGCAGTATTTT
CATSTRTEFSSTDTQYF
>TRBJ2-3|.|TRBV29-1|.
TGCAGCGTTGAGGAGGGCACAGATACGCAGTATTTT
CSVEEGTDTQYF
>TRBJ2-1|few|TRBV5-4|.
TGTGCCAGCAGCTCCCGGGGGGCCCCCTACAATGAGCAGTTCTTC
CASSSRGAPYNEQFF
>TRBJ1-5|.|TRBV9|TRBD1
TGTGCCAGCAGCGTAGGGACAGGGGGTTCGGGGCAGCCCCAGCATTTT
CASSVGTGGSGQPQHF
>TRBJ2-1|.|TRBV29-1|.
TGCAGCGGCCGGGACTTAGAGCAGTTCTTC
CSGRDLEQFF
>TRBJ2-2|.|TRBV5-1|.
TGCGCCAGCAGCTTTGACAGCCCGAACACCGGGGAGCTGTTTTTT
CASSFDSPNTGELFF
>TRBJ2-5|.|TRBV30|.
TGTGCCTGGGATACAGGGACCACCCAGTACTTC
CAWDTGTTQYF
>TRBJ2-7|once|TRBV10-3|TRBD2
TGTGCCGCCGGGCCAGGGACTAGCGAGTACGAGCAGTACTTC
CAAGPGTSEYEQYF
>TRBJ1-3|few|TRBV5-1|TRBD1
TGCGCCAGCAGCTTGGAGGGGGCTAACACCATATATTTT
CASSLEGANTIYF
>TRBJ2-7|.|TRBV4-1|TRBD2
TGCGCCAGCAGTCCACTAGCGGGGGGGCTCCGGTACGAGCAGTACTTC
CASSPLAGGLRYEQYF
>TRBJ1-4|few|TRBV30|.
TGTGCCTGGAGTGTACCGCCAGGCGATGAAAAACTGTTTTTT
CAWSVPPGDEKLFF
>TRBJ1-5|.|TRBV4-1|.
TGCGCCAGCAGCCAAGATCCCGGGGTTGGTCAGCCCCAGCATTTT
CASSQDPGVGQPQHF
>TRBJ1-1|.|TRBV7-9|.
TGTGCCAGCAGCTTCTTAGGCAGGGACACTGAAGCTTTCTTT
CASSFLGRDTEAFF
>TRBJ2-7|.|TRBV19|.
TGTGCCAGTTCCCTCAGCTCCTACGAGCAGTACTTC
CASSLSSYEQYF
>TRBJ2-6|.|TRBV2|TRBD1
TGTGCCAGCAGAACCACGGGACAGGGGAGCTCTGGGGCCAACGTCCTGACTTTC
CASRTTGQGSSGANVLTF
>TRBJ2-3|.|TRBV27|.
TGTGCCAGCAGTTTATATCTAGCCACAGATACGCAGTATTTT
CASSLYLATDTQYF
>TRBJ2-5|.|TRBV7-2|TRBD2
TGTGCCAGCAGCCGCCCCGGACTAGGAGAGACCCAGTACTTC
CASSRPGLGETQYF
>TRBJ1-2|.|TRBV5-6|.
TGTGCCAGCAGCCGGGACTCCTCGATGGGCTACACCTTC
CASSRDSSMGYTF
>TRBJ1-1|.|TRBV10-1|TRBD1
TGCGCCAGCAGTGATGACAGGGAGAACACTGAAGCTTTCTTT
CASSDDRENTEAFF
>TRBJ2-3|.|TRBV20-1|TRBD2
TGCAGTGCTCCATACGGGGGGACGCAGTATTTT
CSAPYGGTQYF
>TRBJ1-2|once|TRBV9|.
TGTGCCAGCAGCGCCTCGCAGGGGATAAAGGGTGGCTACACCTTC
CASSASQGIKGGYTF
>TRBJ1-4|.|TRBV30|.
TGTGCCTGGAGCCCGGGAAGTGAAAAACTGTTTTTT
CAWSPGSEKLFF
>TRBJ2-7|.|TRBV27|TRBD1
TGTGCCAGCAGTTCCCCACAGGGGCGAGGAGACTACGAGCAGTACTTC
CASSSPQGRGDYEQYF
>TRBJ2-7|once|TRBV18|TRBD1
TGTGCCAGCTCAGCAATTGGGACAGGGGGCAAAGGCGAGCAGTACTTC
CASSAIGTGGKGEQYF
>TRBJ1-1|.|TRBV7-9|.
TGTGCCAGCAGCCCCCCAGGGTACACTGAAGCTTTCTTT
CASSPPGYTEAFF
>TRBJ1-5|once|TRBV2|TRBD1
TGTGCCAGCAGTGAATTGACAGGGGTGCAGCCCCAGCATTTT
CASSELTGVQPQHF
>TRBJ1-1|.|TRBV7-9|.
TGTGCCAGCAGCCAAACCCCGGATCATCTAACGACCGGGGCTTTCTTT
CASSQTPDHLTTGAFF
>TRBJ2-3|.|TRBV13|TRBD2
TGTGCCAGCAGCTTAGGGCTAGCGGGAGGGCGACGGCAGTATTTT
CASSLGLAGGRRQYF
>TRBJ2-3|.|TRBV7-2|.
TGTGCCAGCAGCTCCCCTTCTCCGAGGAGGGTCACAGATACGCAGTATTTT
CASSSPSPRRVTDTQYF
>TRBJ2-3|once|TRBV5-1|.
TGCGCCAGCAGCTTGGTAGGGGTCCCTAGCACAGATACGCAGTATTTT
CASSLVGVPSTDTQYF
>TRBJ1-4|.|TRBV19|TRBD1
TGTGCCAGTAGGCCGCCGGGCAGGGGGAATGAAAAACTGTTTTTT
CASRPPGRGNEKLFF
>TRBJ2-1|once|TRBV7-2|TRBD1
TGTGCCAGCAGTCTTATGGGACAGGGGAGGGTTGAGCAGTTCTTC
CASSLMGQGRVEQFF
>TRBJ2-7|.|TRBV7-9|TRBD2
TGTGCCAGCAGCTTAGCGGGAGGGCTTTTGGTCTACGAGCAGTACTTC
CASSLAGGLLVYEQYF
>TRBJ2-7|few|TRBV7-9|.
TGTGCCAGCAGCTTTCAGGGGACCGTCGAGCAGTACTTC
CASSFQGTVEQYF
>TRBJ2-2|.|TRBV4-2|.
TGTGCCAGCAGCCAAGATAGGGAGCTGTTTTTT
CASSQDRELFF
>TRBJ2-7|.|TRBV7-8|.
TGTGCCAGCAGCCCCCTGGGCGGGACCACCTACGAGCAGTACTTC
CASSPLGGTTYEQYF
>TRBJ1-6|.|TRBV7-9|TRBD1
TGTTCCAGCAGCTTCCTAGCCGGGACAGCAAGCTCCTATAATTCACCCCTCCACTTT
CSSSFLAGTASSYNSPLHF
>TRBJ2-2|.|TRBV6-5|.
TGTGCCAGCAGTTCCGGGACATACACCGGGGAGCTGTTTTTT
CASSSGTYTGELFF
>TRBJ2-2|.|TRBV4-2|.
TGTGCCAGCTGCCCTGAGGTCCGGGGATATTCGAACACCGGGGAGCTGTTTTTT
CASCPEVRGYSNTGELFF
>TRBJ2-2|.|TRBV29-1|.
TGCAGCGTTGAAGGGGGGGGACAGAACACCGGGGAGCTGTTTTTT
CSVEGGGQNTGELFF
>TRBJ2-1|.|TRBV10-2|TRBD2
TGCGCCAGCAGTGGGCCTAGCGGGAAAACCCAATACTCCTACAATGAGCAGTTCTTC
CASSGPSGKTQYSYNEQFF
>TRBJ2-7|.|TRBV11-3|.
TGTGCCAGCAGCCAATCGTCGGGCTCCTACGAGCAGTACTTC
CASSQSSGSYEQYF
>TRBJ1-1|.|TRBV5-5|.
TGTGCCAGCAGCTTCTCTGCCGGGTCGGGGGGAATAAGGTACACTGAAGCTTTCTTT
CASSFSAGSGGIRYTEAFF
>TRBJ2-1|.|TRBV27|.
TGTGCCAGCACCGCCAGGGGTGTTATCAATGAGCAGTTCTTC
CASTARGVINEQFF
>TRBJ2-1|.|TRBV4-1|.
TGCGCCAGCAGCCCTCGGCTCGAAGCGGGTATAAATGAGCAGTTCTTC
CASSPRLEAGINEQFF